The 9 T cell receptor beta chains reported below all come from one sample, sequenced in a study of cytomegalovirus exposure and HLA in healthy donors. PCR primers comprised 60 Vbeta and 13 Jbeta primers. Measured with immunoSEQ multiplex PCR; TCRdb has only the in-frame clones, and not every one. The repertoire has approximately 42,000 clones, approximately 84% of them found once; the top ten carry approximately 2.8%. The source material was PBMCs. These receptors were collected from a man over 45 in good health and CMV-seronegative.

This chain links TRBV4-3 with TRBJ1-2; TRBD1 matches 7 bases. Germline CDR1 LGHNA, CDR2 YSLEER. The ends lost 4 bases at V and 1 base at J; junction bases unmatched: 3. The CDR3 contains 14 residues. The CDR3: CASSPRGLNYGYTF. The DNA for the CDR3 is TGCGCCAGCAGCCCAAGGGGGCTTAACTATGGCTACACCTTC.

This clone was recorded a few times. This chain joins TRBV7-6 and TRBJ1-2; 8 nucleotides line up with TRBD1. CDR3 length: 15 residues. The V gene's germline CDR1 is SGHVS and CDR2 FNYEAQ. J lost 2 bases, V lost 5 bases, and 7 bases had no gene match. The CDR3 coding sequence is TGTGCCAGCAGCCCCGGGACAGGTGTCAACTATGGCTACACCTTC. This gives the protein CASSPGTGVNYGYTF.

V is TRBV14 and J is TRBJ2-7, with a weak D call TRBD1 (5 bases). The CDR3 spans 13 residues. The germline V gene encodes CDR1 SGHDN and CDR2 FVKESK. Trimming took off 1 base at V and 2 bases at J, with 6 bases between the two ends. This chain's CDR3 is CASSQGGPYEQYF. The DNA of the CDR3 is TGTGCCAGCAGCCAAGGGGGCCCCTACGAGCAGTACTTC. Drawing the rest from reference TRBV14 and TRBJ2-7, the complete variable domain is EAGVTQFPSHSVIEKGQTVTLRCDPISGHDNLYWYRRVMGKEIKFLLHFVKESKQDESGMPNNRFLAERTGGTYSTLKVQPAELEDSGVYFCASSQGGPYEQYFGPGTRLTVT.

The chain recombines TRBV5-6 with TRBJ2-1; 12 positions match TRBD1. Losses at the gene ends were 0 bases for V and 8 bases for J; bases not matched to a gene: 9. The CDR3 is made up of 17 amino acids. The germline CDR1 and CDR2 sequences are SGHDT and YYEEEE. CDR3 sequence reads: CASSLEWDRGRRDEQFF. The CDR3 nucleotides read TGTGCCAGCAGCTTGGAATGGGACAGGGGGCGCCGTGATGAGCAGTTCTTC.

The V gene is TRBV6-1, the J gene TRBJ2-5, with TRBD1 identical over 8 bases. The CDR3 runs 14 residues. J lost 5 bases, V lost 5 bases, and 7 bases had no gene match. Germline V gives CDR1 MNHNS, CDR2 SASEGT. The CDR3 is CASSTQGARETQYF. The CDR3 nucleotides read TGTGCCAGCAGTACCCAGGGGGCCCGGGAGACCCAGTACTTC.

This clone was seen once. V gene TRBV19 combines with J gene TRBJ2-2; no reliable D call. V lost 4 bases to trimming and J lost 4 bases, with 10 bases between them. The CDR3 runs 14 residues. The V gene's germline CDR1 is LNHDA and CDR2 SQIVND (reference sequence). The CDR3 nucleotides read TGTGCCAGTAGTAATGAACAGCTCACCGGGGAGCTGTTTTTT. Its protein is CASSNEQLTGELFF.

The chain is built from TRBV19 and TRBJ2-3, with D unresolved. Germline loops: CDR1 LNHDA, CDR2 SQIVND (reference sequence). The CDR3 runs to 13 residues. V was trimmed by 6 bases and J by 0 bases, leaving 7 bases between them. CDR3 residues: CASRLPSTDTQYF. The CDR3 bases are TGTGCCAGTAGACTCCCTAGCACAGATACGCAGTATTTT.

The chain couples TRBV5-1 to TRBJ2-5; D may be TRBD1 (5 bases). Trimming took 0 bases from V and 0 from J, leaving 6 bases between them. Germline V gives CDR1 SGHRS, CDR2 YFSETQ. The CDR3 is made up of 14 amino acids. CDR3 DNA: TGCGCCAGCAGCTTGGCAGGGTACCAAGAGACCCAGTACTTC. Encoded protein: CASSLAGYQETQYF.

This clone appeared once. The chain joins TRBV5-1 to TRBJ1-6, with 7 bases identical to TRBD1. This CDR3 region has 15 residues. V gave up 0 bases and J gave up 5 bases; unmatched junction bases: 2. Germline assignment: CDR1 SGHRS and CDR2 YFSETQ. CDR3 DNA: TGCGCCAGCAGCTTGGGGACAGGTGATAATTCACCCCTCCACTTT. The encoded protein is CASSLGTGDNSPLHF. Looking up the rest from reference TRBV5-1 and TRBJ1-6 gives the full variable domain: KAGVTQTPRYLIKTRGQQVTLSCSPISGHRSVSWYQQTPGQGLQFLFEYFSETQRNKGNFPGRFSGRQFSNSRSEMNVSTLELGDSALYLCASSLGTGDNSPLHFGNGTRLTVT.